This T cell receptor beta chain is drawn from a study of T cell changes during pregnancy in multiple sclerosis (dated by TCRdb to about 2019). In terms of the full investigation: In women with multiple sclerosis, the researchers looked at how the T cell repertoire shifted as pregnancy progressed.

The library was obtained by the immunoSEQ multiplex PCR assay. In its TCRdb copy, this immuneACCESS table keeps in-frame sequences only and misses some clones. Where compared with another copy, unresolved V genes explain less than half of these, and the others have no known cause. In all, the sample holds tens of thousands of clones, and 93% of those were seen once. Around 1.4% of the sample rests with the top ten. Concerning this clone itself: It lacks a known antigen. No much larger clone is present one base from it, and per-base qualities are unavailable.

From a lookup of the germline V gene, CDR1 and CDR2 are SGHRS and YFSETQ. The CDR3 goes from the cysteine to the phenylalanine over 14 residues. The only DNA kept is the CDR3, 42 bases in frame from the first base. Germline trimming: 5 bases from V, 7 bases from J; junction bases outside gene matches: 7. This receptor was identified in a female donor in good health, enrolled as a control in a pregnancy study. Source: peripheral blood, taken in the third trimester of pregnancy. The rearranged segments are TRBV5-1 and TRBJ2-1; the central 9 bases match TRBD1. The CDR3 reads as follows: CASRSDRGLNEQFF. The bases are TGCGCCAGCAGGTCGGACAGGGGATTGAATGAGCAGTTCTTC.